The rows below give T cell receptor beta chains drawn from one sample of a study of cytomegalovirus exposure and HLA in healthy donors. The repertoire was sequenced with immunoSEQ multiplex PCR; TCRdb's copy has only in-frame clones and lacks some. This table holds about 130,000 clones, about three quarters found once. The sample taken for sequencing was PBMCs. All receptors derive from a woman in her fifties or sixties in good health and CMV-seropositive. CDR3s include the opening cysteine and the closing phenylalanine or tryptophan. The D gene is left open where the match is weak. Size values are once, few and many counts, or a class for expanded clones, and some rows have none.

>TRBJ1-4|TRBV27|.|TRBD1
CASSDRGVGEKLFF
TGTGCCAGCAGCGACAGGGGAGTGGGTGAAAAACTGTTTTTT
>TRBJ1-1|TRBV15|few|TRBD1
CATSRALLTGWTEAFF
TGTGCCACCAGCAGAGCTCTCCTGACAGGGTGGACTGAAGCTTTCTTT
>TRBJ1-1|TRBV5-1|few|.
CASSLGAQAEAFF
TGCGCCAGCAGCTTGGGTGCCCAGGCTGAAGCTTTCTTT
>TRBJ2-1|TRBV6-5|.|.
CASRAGAYNEQFF
TGTGCCAGCAGGGCAGGGGCCTACAATGAGCAGTTCTTC
>TRBJ1-2|TRBV7-9|.|.
CASSSGVTYGYTF
TGTGCCAGCAGCTCCGGGGTCACCTATGGCTACACCTTC
>TRBJ2-3|TRBV14|.|.
CASSQVNSPSTDTQYF
TGTGCCAGCAGCCAAGTTAACTCCCCGAGCACAGATACGCAGTATTTT
>TRBJ2-7|TRBV6-1|.|.
CASSLDTNSYEQYF
TGTGCCAGCAGTCTGGACACTAACTCCTACGAGCAGTACTTC
>TRBJ2-5|TRBV5-1|few|TRBD1
CASLDRGQTQYF
TGCGCCAGCCTGGACAGGGGACAGACCCAGTACTTC
>TRBJ2-5|TRBV5-4|few|.
CASSLRGGEETQYF
TGTGCCAGCAGCTTGAGGGGGGGCGAAGAGACCCAGTACTTC
>TRBJ1-1|TRBV7-2|.|.
CASRKDSTTEAFF
TGTGCCAGCAGAAAGGACAGTACCACTGAAGCTTTCTTT
>TRBJ1-1|TRBV19|.|.
CASSGPLGAEAFF
TGTGCCAGTAGTGGTCCTCTCGGGGCTGAAGCTTTCTTT
>TRBJ1-2|TRBV2|.|TRBD1
CASSARPGGNYGYTF
TGTGCCAGCAGTGCTCGTCCAGGGGGAAACTATGGCTACACCTTC
>TRBJ2-3|TRBV7-9|.|TRBD1
CASRVTGGYRTDTQYF
TGTGCCAGCAGGGTGACAGGGGGCTATCGCACAGATACGCAGTATTTT
>TRBJ2-3|TRBV11-2|.|TRBD1
CASSLRTQGAWDTQYF
TGTGCCAGCAGCTTAAGGACGCAGGGGGCGTGGGATACGCAGTATTTT
>TRBJ1-1|TRBV19|.|.
CASSIDLFLGAEAFF
TGTGCCAGTAGTATAGATCTGTTCCTCGGGGCTGAAGCTTTCTTT
>TRBJ2-5|TRBV5-1|.|TRBD1
CASSFEKGQETQYF
TGCGCCAGCAGCTTCGAAAAGGGACAGGAGACCCAGTACTTC
>TRBJ1-1|TRBV4-1|.|.
CASSPLEGGRNTEAFF
TGCGCCAGCAGCCCCCTCGAGGGGGGGCGGAACACTGAAGCTTTCTTT
>TRBJ2-7|TRBV2|.|TRBD2
CASSSGREREQYF
TGTGCCAGCAGTTCAGGGAGGGAACGAGAGCAGTACTTC
>TRBJ1-1|TRBV18|.|.
CASSRYRETNTEAFF
TGTGCCAGCTCACGTTACAGGGAAACGAACACTGAAGCTTTCTTT
>TRBJ1-4|TRBV5-4|.|.
CASSLGETNEKLFF
TGTGCCAGCAGCTTAGGGGAAACTAATGAAAAACTGTTTTTT
>TRBJ2-7|TRBV7-9|.|TRBD1
CASSARDSTYEQYF
TGTGCCAGCAGCGCCCGGGACAGCACCTACGAGCAGTACTTC
>TRBJ2-7|TRBV19|.|TRBD1
CASMGTGSNEQYF
TGTGCCAGTATGGGGACAGGGAGCAACGAGCAGTACTTC
>TRBJ1-2|TRBV19|few|.
CASTTPWGGTYGYTF
TGTGCCAGTACCACCCCCTGGGGAGGCACCTATGGCTACACCTTC
>TRBJ1-2|TRBV2|.|.
CASSLWAPNYGYTF
TGTGCCAGCAGCCTTTGGGCCCCTAACTATGGCTACACCTTC
>TRBJ2-7|TRBV7-3|.|.
CASSRLVGDEQYF
TGTGCCAGCAGCCGACTAGTGGGCGACGAGCAGTACTTC
>TRBJ2-7|TRBV29-1|.|TRBD1
CSVTNRDRGPYEQYF
TGCAGCGTTACAAACCGGGACAGGGGGCCCTACGAGCAGTACTTC
>TRBJ1-2|TRBV19|.|.
CASSALQGPSFGYTF
TGTGCCAGTAGTGCCTTACAGGGACCCTCTTTTGGCTACACCTTC
>TRBJ1-5|TRBV7-3|.|.
CASSPPGGNQPQHF
TGTGCCAGCAGCCCTCCGGGGGGCAATCAGCCCCAGCATTTT
>TRBJ1-1|TRBV28|.|TRBD1
CASSFRDRNTEAFF
TGTGCCAGCAGCTTCCGGGACAGAAACACTGAAGCTTTCTTT
>TRBJ1-4|TRBV5-8|.|.
CASSPVPVTNEKLFF
TGTGCCAGCAGCCCCGTGCCAGTCACTAATGAAAAACTGTTTTTT
>TRBJ2-3|TRBV9|few|TRBD2
CASSVTGTSEYTQYF
TGTGCCAGCAGCGTCACCGGGACTAGCGAATATACGCAGTATTTT
>TRBJ2-5|TRBV5-6|.|.
CASSHRAPYQETQYF
TGTGCCAGCAGCCACAGGGCCCCATACCAGGAGACCCAGTACTTC
>TRBJ1-2|TRBV7-3|.|TRBD1
CASSLNGQGANGYTF
TGTGCCAGCAGCTTAAACGGACAGGGGGCAAATGGCTACACCTTC
>TRBJ2-1|TRBV7-9|.|.
CASSPQGSSYNEQFF
TGTGCCAGCAGCCCCCAGGGTAGCTCCTACAATGAGCAATTCTTC
>TRBJ2-1|TRBV9|once|TRBD1
CASSMGQGSYNEQFF
TGTGCCAGCAGCATGGGACAGGGATCCTACAATGAGCAGTTCTTC
>TRBJ1-2|TRBV6-6|.|TRBD1
CASSPPRAGGFHGYTF
TGTGCCAGCAGCCCCCCCCGGGCAGGGGGGTTCCATGGCTACACCTTC
>TRBJ2-5|TRBV11-3|once|TRBD2
CASSPTQRGPETQYF
TGTGCCAGCAGCCCCACCCAGCGGGGACCGGAGACCCAGTACTTC
>TRBJ1-1|TRBV7-3|.|.
CASSLTSFNTEAFF
TGTGCCAGCAGCTTAACGTCGTTCAACACTGAAGCTTTCTTT
>TRBJ2-1|TRBV5-1|once|.
CASSLVAGADNEQFF
TGCGCCAGCAGCTTGGTGGCAGGGGCAGACAATGAGCAGTTCTTC
>TRBJ1-5|TRBV27|.|.
CASSFINQPQHF
TGTGCCAGCAGTTTTATCAATCAGCCCCAGCATTTT
>TRBJ1-2|TRBV6-6|few|.
CASSYTPTTYGYTF
TGTGCCAGCAGTTACACCCCGACAACCTATGGCTACACCTTC
>TRBJ2-1|TRBV9|.|TRBD2
CASSVSGGGTYNEQFF
TGTGCCAGCAGCGTATCGGGCGGGGGGACCTACAATGAGCAGTTCTTC
>TRBJ2-1|TRBV10-3|.|.
CAISESGGLGNEQFF
TGTGCCATCAGTGAGTCGGGGGGGCTCGGCAATGAGCAGTTCTTC
>TRBJ2-7|TRBV5-1|.|.
CASSQYTGTSGAEQYF
TGCGCCAGCAGCCAATACACCGGGACTTCGGGCGCCGAGCAGTACTTC
>TRBJ1-4|TRBV4-1|.|.
CASSQGPKKLFF
TGCGCCAGCAGCCAAGGTCCCAAAAAACTGTTTTTT
>TRBJ2-3|TRBV5-4|.|.
CASSPSTSTDTQYF
TGTGCCAGCAGTCCCTCCACTAGCACAGATACGCAGTATTTT
>TRBJ1-1|TRBV11-2|.|TRBD1
CASSFDRGEAFF
TGTGCCAGCAGCTTTGACAGGGGGGAAGCTTTCTTT
>TRBJ2-2|TRBV15|.|.
CATSPLRSGELFF
TGTGCCACCAGCCCCCTCAGGTCCGGGGAGCTGTTTTTT
>TRBJ1-2|TRBV12-1|.|.
CASSLGGHGGYTF
TGTGCCAGCAGCTTGGGGGGGCATGGTGGCTACACCTTC
>TRBJ2-2|TRBV18|.|.
CASSPVSGELFF
TGTGCCAGCTCACCAGTGAGCGGGGAGCTGTTTTTT
>TRBJ2-5|TRBV7-9|.|TRBD1
CASSPGTGDVETQYF
TGTGCCAGCAGCCCAGGGACAGGGGATGTAGAGACCCAGTACTTC
>TRBJ2-3|TRBV6-1|.|TRBD1
CASSSRDRADTQYF
TGTGCCAGCAGTAGCAGGGACAGGGCAGATACGCAGTATTTT
>TRBJ2-1|TRBV6-5|.|.
CASSYSNPSALFF
TGTGCCAGCAGTTACTCGAATCCTAGCGCGCTGTTCTTC
>TRBJ1-6|TRBV2|.|.
CASSGDGLNSPLHF
TGTGCCAGCAGTGGAGACGGACTCAATTCACCCCTCCACTTT